The entry that follows covers one T cell receptor (beta chain) sequence. This clone's antigen is unknown. The record has no base qualities; no much larger clone is one base away. Sequencing was carried out with an Illumina NovaSeq 6000. Using 5'RACE with constant-segment primers, TCRalpha and TCRbeta cDNA libraries were constructed, with sample barcodes and unique molecular identifiers added in the process. RNA was extracted from every sample with Trizol reagent. Amplification of the libraries took two PCR steps, and the second step added a second sample barcode plus Illumina TruSeq adapters. The libraries were sequenced on an Illumina NovaSeq using 2 x 150 bp paired-end reads. The source study handled its data this way. The reads were demultiplexed and collapsed into UMI-guided consensus sequences using migec v1.2.7. Using mixcr v2.1.11, UMI consensuses were aligned to TRA and TRB V and J templates and then assembled into clonotypes. A clonotype was counted as expanded or contracted only when both edgeR and NoisET called the clonotype significant, with the noise models trained on biological replicates. edgeR calls used a false discovery rate-adjusted p below 0.01 and a log2 fold-change threshold of 1. As an exploratory analysis of dynamics, PCA with hierarchical clustering was applied to max-normalized trajectories of the 1000 most abundant clonotypes. Separately sequenced CD4+ and CD8+ repertoires were used to assign a CD4 or CD8 phenotype to each responding clone. TCRdb trimmed the raw reads at Q25, called clones with MiXCR and kept productive beta chains. Each entry is one CDR3 protein sequence, shown with its most common DNA and genes. It is TCRdb's table, rather than the study itself, that gives the V and J calls and clone size. Recorded for this sample are a few hundred thousand distinct CDR3 sequences; about 17% of them occurred a single time. Together, the top ten hold 20% to 25% of the sample.

The CDR1 and CDR2 encoded by the germline V gene are MNHEY and SVGEGT. A distance of 12 bases separates the germline ends of V and J, which lose 5 bases and 1 base respectively. The CDR3 covers 15 residues, taking in both the cysteine and the phenylalanine. Only the CDR3 DNA is retained, 45 bases long and in frame from the first base. This record comes from a study of T-cell memory formation after mild COVID-19 (TCRdb year 2021). At the level of the whole study: TCR sequence clusters from the two donors were largely donor specific. In two donors, T-cell clones that expanded and contracted after mild COVID-19 were tracked by sequencing TCRalpha and TCRbeta repertoires over time. The cohort comprised two young, previously healthy adult volunteers, one female and one male. Results and caveats for the whole study, not just this receptor: SARS-CoV-2 specificity was not confirmed for the second-wave clones peaking on day 37. Only two mild cases were covered by the study, and larger cohorts that include severe cases with pre-infection samples were considered necessary. Some responding clones were detected in pre-infection memory, suggesting pre-existing cross-reactive memory T cells joined the SARS-CoV-2 response. Contracting CD4+ clones turned up mainly in the CM and EM memory subsets, whereas EMRA was where CD8+ clones were enriched. Clones contracting from day 15 to 85 had balanced CD4/CD8 phenotypes, while a second wave expanding from day 15 to 37 was biased towards CD4+.

Ficoll-Paque density gradient centrifugation was used to isolate PBMCs. The receptor was derived from a man between 18 and 35 years old who had mild COVID-19 (a few samples of this study predate the infection). The sample titles of this study are shuffled in the database, so cell type and time point are left out; the donor was told from shared clones. Sequencing used PBMCs or a T cell subset sorted from them (not recorded which). The rearrangement joined TRBV6-2 or TRBV6-3 to TRBJ2-1; the D region is possibly TRBD1 or TRBD2, each matching across 5 bases. This receptor has the CDR3 CASSQRDPSYNEQFF. The DNA sequence follows: TGTGCCAGCAGTCAGAGGGACCCGTCCTACAATGAGCAGTTCTTC.